The rows below give T cell receptor beta chains drawn from one sample of a study of blood T cell repertoires in COVID-19. Here immunoSEQ multiplex PCR was the method, and the copy in TCRdb shows in-frame clones only, minus some. The repertoire holds 50,000 to 60,000 clones, 65% to 90% seen once, with approximately 11% in the top ten. Sequenced material: peripheral blood. These receptors all stem from a human donor in a cohort sampled during active COVID-19. Each CDR3 is given with its conserved first and last residue. D genes are given only for firm matches. Not every row has a clone size; where given, it reads once, few, many or a size class.

D gene | J gene | clone size | V gene | CDR3 DNA | CDR3 protein
- | TRBJ1-2 | - | TRBV2 | TGTGCCAGCAGTGACGTTAGGGGGAGCGGCTACACCTTC | CASSDVRGSGYTF
TRBD2 | TRBJ2-7 | - | TRBV6-1 | TGTGCCAGCAGTGACCGGGGACTAGCCGCCTACGAGCAGTACTTC | CASSDRGLAAYEQYF
TRBD2 | TRBJ2-1 | once | TRBV7-3 | TGTGCCAGCAGCTTAGGGCTAGCGGGAGCCAAGGATGAGCAGTTCTTC | CASSLGLAGAKDEQFF
TRBD1 | TRBJ2-7 | - | TRBV6-2/TRBV6-3 | TGTGCCAGCAGTTACCCCGATCAGGGGGCTGCCTACGAGCAGTACTTC | CASSYPDQGAAYEQYF
TRBD2 | TRBJ2-1 | - | TRBV28 | TGTGCCAGCAGTCCCCAGCGGGGTGGCTTGGCCAATGAGCAGTTCTTC | CASSPQRGGLANEQFF
- | TRBJ2-3 | - | TRBV11-3 | TGTGCCAGCACCTCCGGGGGAGCGAGAGATACGCAGTATTTT | CASTSGGARDTQYF
- | TRBJ2-4 | - | TRBV5-1 | TGCGCCAGCAGCTTGGAATTAGTAGACATTCAGTACTTC | CASSLELVDIQYF
- | TRBJ2-5 | - | TRBV2 | TGTGCCAGCAGTGACAGGGGCGGGGAGACCCAGTACTTC | CASSDRGGETQYF
TRBD1 | TRBJ1-5 | - | TRBV7-9 | TGTGCCAGCAGTGGGACAGGGGATCAGCCCCAGCATTTT | CASSGTGDQPQHF
- | TRBJ1-3 | - | TRBV28 | TGTGCCAGCAGTTTATTGAGGGACACTCTCCACTCTGGAAACACCATATATTTT | CASSLLRDTLHSGNTIYF
TRBD1 | TRBJ1-5 | - | TRBV18 | TGTGCCAGCTCACTTGGGACAGGAGATCAGCCCCAGCATTTT | CASSLGTGDQPQHF
- | TRBJ2-7 | - | TRBV28 | TGTGCCAGCAGTTCAGGGTTCTCCTACGAGCAGTACTTC | CASSSGFSYEQYF
TRBD2 | TRBJ2-2 | medium-sized | TRBV27 | TGTGCCAGCAGTTTATACCTAGCGGGAGGGAACACCGGGGAGCTGTTTTTT | CASSLYLAGGNTGELFF
- | TRBJ1-4 | - | TRBV19 | TGTGCCAGTAGTATCTTAGGGCAGGGGACAAACTGGCTGTTTTTT | CASSILGQGTNWLFF
- | TRBJ2-3 | - | TRBV30 | TGTGCCTGGAGTGTCCAGGGGACAGATACGCAGTATTTT | CAWSVQGTDTQYF
TRBD2 | TRBJ2-1 | medium-sized | TRBV6-5 | TGTGCCAGCGGGGAGCGGGATCCCTACAATGAGCAGTTCTTC | CASGERDPYNEQFF
TRBD2 | TRBJ2-1 | once | TRBV15 | TGTGCCACCAGCACGGGACTAGCGGTATACAATGAGCAGTTCTTC | CATSTGLAVYNEQFF
TRBD2 | TRBJ2-3 | - | TRBV11-2 | TGTGCCAGCAGCTTGAGCGGGGGTAGCACAGATACGCAGTATTTT | CASSLSGGSTDTQYF
- | TRBJ1-1 | - | TRBV7-9 | TGTGCCAGCAGCGCCCGTCGCGAGAACACTGAAGCTTTCTTT | CASSARRENTEAFF
TRBD1 | TRBJ2-2 | - | TRBV5-1 | TGCGCCAGCAGCGACCGGACAGGGGGAAACACCGGGGAGCTGTTTTTT | CASSDRTGGNTGELFF